These 2 T cell receptor beta chains were sequenced from one sample in a study of T cells after yellow fever vaccination. TCRdb reprocessed the 5' RACE reads with MiXCR, giving one entry per CDR3 protein. Counted here are around 500,000 distinct CDR3 sequences, 20% to 25% occurring once; the ten biggest clones make up about 17%. The sample consisted of PBMCs, taken 21 days after the first yellow fever vaccination. The source is a man aged 18 to 30 who received the YFV17D yellow fever vaccine.

This clonotype was observed a few times. V gene TRBV18 combines with J gene TRBJ2-1, with 9 bases lining up with TRBD2. Germline-derived CDR1 and CDR2 are KGHSH and LQKENI. The trim removed 5 bases at V and 6 bases at J, leaving 11 bases unmatched. This CDR3 is built from 16 residues. The CDR3 DNA is TGTGCCAGCTCAGGAACTAGCGGGCCAGTAGTCAATGAGCAGTTCTTC. Translation gives CASSGTSGPVVNEQFF.

This clonotype was observed at least ten times. This chain connects TRBV7-8 to TRBJ2-1, with no clear D. CDR3 length: 13 amino acids. CDR1 and CDR2 from the germline V gene are SGHVS and FQNEAQ. The V gene lost 4 bases and the J gene lost 6 bases, with 10 bases spanning the gap. The CDR3 protein is CASSSMNSNEQFF. DNA for the CDR3: TGTGCCAGCAGCTCCATGAACAGCAATGAGCAGTTCTTC.